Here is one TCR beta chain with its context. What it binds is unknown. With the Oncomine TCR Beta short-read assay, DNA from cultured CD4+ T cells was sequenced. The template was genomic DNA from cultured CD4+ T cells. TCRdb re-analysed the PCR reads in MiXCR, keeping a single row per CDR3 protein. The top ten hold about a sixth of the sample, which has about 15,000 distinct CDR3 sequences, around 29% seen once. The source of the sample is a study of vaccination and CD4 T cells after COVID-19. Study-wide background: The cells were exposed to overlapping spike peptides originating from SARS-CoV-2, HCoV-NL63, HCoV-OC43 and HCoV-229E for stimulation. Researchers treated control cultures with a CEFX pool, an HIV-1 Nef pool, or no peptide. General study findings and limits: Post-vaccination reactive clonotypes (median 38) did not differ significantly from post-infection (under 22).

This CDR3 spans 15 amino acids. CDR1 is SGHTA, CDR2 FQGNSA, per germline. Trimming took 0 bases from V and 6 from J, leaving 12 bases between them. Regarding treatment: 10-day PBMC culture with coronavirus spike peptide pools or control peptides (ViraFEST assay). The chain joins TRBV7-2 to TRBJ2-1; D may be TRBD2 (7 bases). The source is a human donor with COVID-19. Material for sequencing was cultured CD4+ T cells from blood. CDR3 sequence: CASSLAGGQFNEQFF. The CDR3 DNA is TGTGCCAGCAGCTTAGCGGGGGGGCAGTTCAATGAGCAGTTCTTC.